These T cell receptor beta chains were read from a single sample in a study of T cell clonotyping in hematopoietic cell transplantation. Assay used: immunoSEQ multiplex PCR; TCRdb lists only in-frame clones, some missing. Of under 30,000 clones in the sample, roughly 92% were seen once. The sample consisted of PBMCs, taken 100 days after allogeneic stem cell transplant. The receptors stem from a female patient aged 50-65 years who had an allogeneic stem cell transplant from a related donor, so the T cells may come from the graft donor. Some clones in this sample may be carry-over from other donors' samples. Each CDR3 is given with its conserved first and last residue. D genes are given only for firm matches. Only some rows state a clone size, as once, few, many or a class for expanded clones.

TRBV19	TRBJ2-7	.	13	.	TGTGCCAGTAGTATCGCAGGGACGGGAGAGCAGTACTTC	CASSIAGTGEQYF
TRBV29-1	TRBJ1-1	.	14	.	TGCAGCGTTGACCATTCGCGGAGGGACACTGAAGCTTTCTTT	CSVDHSRRDTEAFF
TRBV5-1	TRBJ1-1	.	15	.	TGCGCCAGCAGCGTACAGGGAGGGGGGAACACTGAAGCTTTCTTT	CASSVQGGGNTEAFF
TRBV6-5	TRBJ1-1	.	13	.	TGTGCCAGCAGTTACCTCCGGGGGACTGAAGCTTTCTTT	CASSYLRGTEAFF
TRBV29-1	TRBJ1-2	.	13	.	TGCAGCGTTGAAGTTACTACTAACTATGGCTACACCTTC	CSVEVTTNYGYTF
TRBV6-5	TRBJ2-3	.	16	TRBD2	TGTGCCAGCAGTTACCTAGCGGGGGGACCCACAGATACGCAGTATTTT	CASSYLAGGPTDTQYF
TRBV5-6	TRBJ2-3	.	15	.	TGTGCCAGCATCGGTACGCACAGGACGACAGATACGCAGTATTTT	CASIGTHRTTDTQYF
TRBV10-3	TRBJ2-2	.	11	.	TGTGCCATGAGAGGCACCGGGGAGCTGTTTTTT	CAMRGTGELFF
TRBV9	TRBJ2-5	.	16	TRBD2	TGTGCCAGCAGCCCGGGGACTAGCGGGCGTGCTGAGACCCAGTACTTC	CASSPGTSGRAETQYF
TRBV5-6	TRBJ1-2	.	14	TRBD1	TGTGCCAGCAGGGGACAGGCTGGGGACTATGGCTACACCTTC	CASRGQAGDYGYTF
TRBV7-2	TRBJ2-4	.	14	.	TGTGCCAGCAGCTTAGTCGGGGGTCAAAACATTCAGTACTTC	CASSLVGGQNIQYF
TRBV6-1	TRBJ1-1	.	14	TRBD1	TGTGCCAGCAGGTCCGTACAGGGGGTAACTGAAGCTTTCTTT	CASRSVQGVTEAFF
TRBV7-9	TRBJ2-7	.	15	TRBD1	TGTGCCAGCACCCAACCCCCGGACAGGTCCTACGAGCAGTACTTC	CASTQPPDRSYEQYF
TRBV7-9	TRBJ2-7	.	15	TRBD1	TGTGCCAGCAGCCGAACCGGGACAGGGTGGTACGAGCAGTACTTC	CASSRTGTGWYEQYF
TRBV5-1	TRBJ1-5	.	14	.	TGCGCCAGCAGCCCCGGTATTCGCAATCAGCCCCAGCATTTT	CASSPGIRNQPQHF
TRBV30	TRBJ1-5	.	15	.	TGTGCCTGGAGTCGGTGGGGGGCTGGGAATCAGCCCCAGCATTTT	CAWSRWGAGNQPQHF
TRBV29-1	TRBJ2-4	.	14	TRBD1	TGCAGCGTTGGCCCGGGACAGGGGAGAAACATTCAGTACTTC	CSVGPGQGRNIQYF
TRBV6-6	TRBJ1-5	.	13	.	TGTGCCAGCAGTTTTGGTTTGAATCAGCCCCAGCATTTT	CASSFGLNQPQHF
TRBV6-1	TRBJ1-1	.	14	TRBD1	TGTGCCAGCAGTAGGGACAGGGATGCCACTGAAGCTTTCTTT	CASSRDRDATEAFF
TRBV6-6	TRBJ1-6	.	13	.	TGTGCCAGCAGCCTACTGATGGGATCACCCCTCCACTTT	CASSLLMGSPLHF
TRBV4-3	TRBJ2-5	.	14	TRBD2	TGCGCCAGCAGCCGGGGACTAGCTGGGGAGACCCAGTACTTC	CASSRGLAGETQYF
TRBV18	TRBJ2-6	.	17	.	TGTGCCAGCTCACCACGTTCGGCTTCCTCTGGGGCCAACGTCCTGACTTTC	CASSPRSASSGANVLTF
TRBV5-4	TRBJ1-2	once	15	.	TGTGCCAGCAGCTTTTTGCAGGGGCCCGACTATGGCTACACCTTC	CASSFLQGPDYGYTF
TRBV5-6	TRBJ1-3	.	15	TRBD1	TGTGCCAGCAGCCGAGGGGACAGGCAGGGAAACACCATATATTTT	CASSRGDRQGNTIYF
TRBV5-8	TRBJ1-5	.	13	.	TGTGCCAGCAGCTTGTACAGCGATCAGCCCCAGCATTTT	CASSLYSDQPQHF
TRBV11-2	TRBJ2-5	.	14	.	TGTGCCAGCAAATACCGGATCCTTGGGGAGACCCAGTACTTC	CASKYRILGETQYF
TRBV5-1	TRBJ2-2	.	15	.	TGCGCCAGCAGCTTCGGAACCTGGAACACCGGGGAGCTGTTTTTT	CASSFGTWNTGELFF
TRBV19	TRBJ1-2	.	13	.	TGTGCCAGTAGTATATCGCAGGTCTATGGCTACACCTTC	CASSISQVYGYTF
TRBV2	TRBJ1-1	once	15	TRBD1	TGTGCCAGCAGTCGGGGACAGGGGACAGACGCTGAAGCTTTCTTT	CASSRGQGTDAEAFF
TRBV28	TRBJ2-7	.	13	.	TGTGCCAGCAGTTTGACGGCGACCTACGAGCAGTACTTC	CASSLTATYEQYF
TRBV5-1	TRBJ2-5	few	13	.	TGCGCCAGCAGAGGGGGGGCCGGTGAGACCCAGTACTTC	CASRGGAGETQYF
TRBV6-1	TRBJ1-1	.	15	.	TGTGCCAGCAGTGAAGAGTGGACAGCGAACACTGAAGCTTTCTTT	CASSEEWTANTEAFF
TRBV30	TRBJ1-1	.	18	.	TGTGCCTGGAGTGTACTTGGAGGGCCCTTATTCATGAACACTGAAGCTTTCTTT	CAWSVLGGPLFMNTEAFF
TRBV5-1	TRBJ1-2	.	14	TRBD1	TGCGCCAGCAGCTTCGGAGGGGGCTCTGAGGGCTACACCTTC	CASSFGGGSEGYTF
TRBV4-3	TRBJ2-7	.	17	TRBD2	TGCGCCAGCAGCCAAGAAGGACCGGGACTAGGGGCCTACGAGCAGTACTTC	CASSQEGPGLGAYEQYF
TRBV9	TRBJ2-3	.	14	.	TGTGCCAGCAGCCCGAGGGGGGTCGGGGATACGCAGTATTTT	CASSPRGVGDTQYF
TRBV9	TRBJ1-1	.	13	.	TGTGCCAGCAGCGTCCGCCTGAACACTGAAGCTTTCTTT	CASSVRLNTEAFF
TRBV9	TRBJ1-2	.	15	.	TGTGCCAGCAGCGTGGAAGGTGGGGGGATAATAGGCTACACCTTC	CASSVEGGGIIGYTF
TRBV2	TRBJ2-7	.	13	.	TGTGCCACGGGGGATAACGTCTCCTACGAGCAGTACTTC	CATGDNVSYEQYF
TRBV7-2	TRBJ1-5	.	14	TRBD1	TGTGCCAGCAGCCGACAGGGCTCCAATCAGCCCCAGCATTTT	CASSRQGSNQPQHF
TRBV11-2	TRBJ2-2	.	13	.	TGTGCCAGCAGCTTCAGGGGAACCGGGGAGCTGTTTTTT	CASSFRGTGELFF
TRBV2	TRBJ2-3	once	10	.	TGTGCCAGCAGGGGGATCACGCAGTATTTT	CASRGITQYF
TRBV19	TRBJ2-3	.	14	TRBD2	TGTGCCAGTAGTATAGGGGGGGGGACAGATACGCAGTATTTT	CASSIGGGTDTQYF
TRBV9	TRBJ1-1	.	14	.	TGTGCCAGCAGCGCCCGGGCCCTTTTTACTGAAGCTTTCTTT	CASSARALFTEAFF
TRBV9	TRBJ1-3	.	18	.	TGTGCCAGCAGCGTAGAAGAATGGGGGGCGACCTCTGGAAACACCATATATTTT	CASSVEEWGATSGNTIYF
TRBV4-2	TRBJ2-7	.	15	TRBD1	TGTGCCAGCTCCCGACCGGGGACAGGGATTTACGAGCAGTACTTC	CASSRPGTGIYEQYF
TRBV25-1	TRBJ1-2	.	14	TRBD1	TGTGCCAGCAGCGCCGGGACAGGGAACTATGGCTACACCTTC	CASSAGTGNYGYTF
TRBV5-1	TRBJ2-5	.	12	.	TGCGCCAGCAGCTTGGATCTAGAGACCCAGTACTTC	CASSLDLETQYF
TRBV6-5	TRBJ1-1	.	14	TRBD1	TGTGCCAGCAGCCGGGACAGGACGAACACTGAAGCTTTCTTT	CASSRDRTNTEAFF
TRBV5-1	TRBJ1-5	.	16	.	TGCGCCAGCAGCTGGCTCCCCGCAGCCAGCAATCAGCCCCAGCATTTT	CASSWLPAASNQPQHF
TRBV30	TRBJ1-1	.	11	TRBD1	TGTGCCGGACAGGGCCGGACTGAAGCTTTCTTT	CAGQGRTEAFF
TRBV13	TRBJ1-2	.	13	TRBD1	TGTGCCAGCAGCCTAGACAGGGACTGGGGCTACACCTTC	CASSLDRDWGYTF
TRBV6-5	TRBJ2-5	.	15	.	TGTGCCAGCAGTTGTAACTCGACCAGAGGGGAGACCCAGTACTTC	CASSCNSTRGETQYF
TRBV9	TRBJ2-3	.	18	TRBD2	TGTGCCAGCAGCTCCAAGACGTTAGCGGGACCCCCGGCGGATACGCAGTATTTT	CASSSKTLAGPPADTQYF
TRBV6-1	TRBJ2-5	.	15	.	TGTGCCAGCAGTGAAGTGCGGGTCGTGGGAGAGACCCAGTACTTC	CASSEVRVVGETQYF
TRBV7-2	TRBJ2-2	.	14	TRBD2	TGTGCCAGCAGCTTAAGCGGGGGTACCGGGGAGCTGTTTTTT	CASSLSGGTGELFF
TRBV5-4	TRBJ1-2	.	14	.	TGTGCCAGCAGCCCTCCCGGGGATCACGATGGCTACACCTTC	CASSPPGDHDGYTF